Below are 7 T cell receptor beta chains sequenced from a single sample in a study of cytomegalovirus exposure and HLA in healthy donors. PCR involved 60 Vbeta and 13 Jbeta primers. The table came from immunoSEQ multiplex PCR; TCRdb's copy has only in-frame clones and leaves some out. Of 120,000 or so clones in the sample, about 75% were seen once. Material: PBMCs. The receptors originated from a man in his 60s in good health and CMV-seropositive.

The V call is TRBV11-2, the J call TRBJ2-1; 11 nucleotides align to TRBD2. The V segment lost 3 bases and the J segment 10 bases; nucleotides outside the gene matches: 5. Germline V gene lookup returns CDR1 SGHAT and CDR2 FQNNGV. The CDR3 sequence is 14 residues long. The CDR3 nucleotides are TGTGCCAGCAGCTTGCTAGCGGGGGGTGTCGAGCAGTTCTTC. Its translation is CASSLLAGGVEQFF.

The CDR3: CASSLIRARGGITYGYTF. CDR3 DNA sequence: TGTGCCAGCAGCTTAATACGTGCCCGCGGGGGGATTACCTATGGCTACACCTTC. This chain links TRBV13 with TRBJ1-2, with D perhaps TRBD1 (5 bases). The CDR3 is made up of 18 amino acids. Germline CDR1 is PRHDT and CDR2 is FYEKMQ (reference sequence). Trimming took 2 bases from V and 4 from J, leaving 23 bases between them.

J is TRBJ1-2 and V is TRBV6-1; 7 bases are shared with TRBD1. Germline assignment: CDR1 MNHNS and CDR2 SASEGT. The J segment lost 1 base and the V segment lost 0 bases, leaving 8 bases of the junction unmatched. This CDR3 is 17 amino acids long. In DNA, the CDR3 is TGTGCCAGCAGTGAAGCCAGGACAGGCCTACTTAACTATGGCTACACCTTC. This gives the protein CASSEARTGLLNYGYTF.

CDR3 DNA: TGTGCCAGTAGCCATATTCTCAATAACAGGGAAACTGAAGCTTTCTTT. Its translation is CASSHILNNRETEAFF. The chain employs TRBV19 and TRBJ1-1; tentatively, D is TRBD1 (6 bases). CDR1 and CDR2 (germline): LNHDA, SQIVND (reference sequence). CDR3 size: 16 residues. V lost 6 bases and J lost 5, with 22 bases in between.

The gene calls are TRBV5-6 and TRBJ2-2; D is undetermined. This CDR3 region has 15 residues. CDR1 is SGHDT and CDR2 is YYEEEE in the germline V gene. V gave up 0 bases and J gave up 0 bases, with 6 bases separating them. CDR3 DNA: TGTGCCAGCAGCTTGGGGTACTCGAACACCGGGGAGCTGTTTTTT. This encodes CASSLGYSNTGELFF. Based on the CDR3 plus reference TRBV5-6 and TRBJ2-2, the full variable domain is DAGVTQSPTHLIKTRGQQVTLRCSPKSGHDTVSWYQQALGQGPQFIFQYYEEEERQRGNFPDRFSGHQFPNYSSELNVNALLLGDSALYLCASSLGYSNTGELFFGEGSRLTVL.

This chain uses TRBV2 with TRBJ2-5; the D is unclear. V gave up 6 bases and J gave up 4 bases, with 6 bases separating them. CDR1 SNHLY and CDR2 FYNNEI come from the germline V gene. This CDR3 has 11 amino acids. The CDR3 is CASSPRETQYF. The DNA of the CDR3 is TGTGCCAGCAGCCCGAGAGAGACCCAGTACTTC.

The rearrangement uses TRBV6-6 and TRBJ2-7, with TRBD2 identical over 7 bases. The CDR3 contains 13 residues. J lost 5 bases, V lost 7 bases, and 8 bases had no gene match. CDR1 and CDR2 (germline): MNHNY, SVGAGI (reference sequence). The CDR3 loop is CASKGGAGHEQYF. DNA for the CDR3: TGTGCCAGCAAGGGAGGGGCCGGGCACGAGCAGTACTTC.